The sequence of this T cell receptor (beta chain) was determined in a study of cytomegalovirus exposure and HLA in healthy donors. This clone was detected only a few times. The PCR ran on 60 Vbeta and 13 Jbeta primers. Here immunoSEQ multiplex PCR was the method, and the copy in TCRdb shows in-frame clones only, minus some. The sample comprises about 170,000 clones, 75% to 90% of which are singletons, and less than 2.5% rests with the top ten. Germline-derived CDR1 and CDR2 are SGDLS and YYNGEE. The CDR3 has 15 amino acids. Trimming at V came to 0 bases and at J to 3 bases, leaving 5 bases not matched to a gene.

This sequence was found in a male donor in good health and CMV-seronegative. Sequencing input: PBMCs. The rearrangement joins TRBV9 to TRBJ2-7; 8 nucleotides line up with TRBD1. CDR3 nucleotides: TGTGCCAGCAGCGTAGCTCTGGACAGGGTCTACGAGCAGTACTTC. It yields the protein CASSVALDRVYEQYF.